The present T cell receptor beta chain was sequenced within a study of T cells after yellow fever vaccination. TCRdb passed the 5' RACE reads through MiXCR, listing each CDR3 protein once. The sample carries 120,000 or so distinct CDR3 sequences, 13% to 15% recorded once. V gave up 1 base and J gave up 3 bases, with 25 bases separating them. CDR1 is LGHNA, CDR2 YSLEER, per germline. The CDR3 loop spans 20 amino acids. The study's findings and limits: Weaker, the secondary response peaked sooner, at day 5 versus 15.

A word on this clonotype: Antigen unknown.

The chain couples TRBV4-3 to TRBJ1-3, with D perhaps matching TRBD1 (5 bases). This clonotype was sampled from a man younger than 35 who received the YFV17D yellow fever vaccine. Source: CD8+ T cells sorted from PBMCs, taken 5 days after the yellow fever booster vaccination. CDR3 loop: CASSQGGTRTYSGNGNTIYF. In nucleotides, the CDR3 is TGCGCCAGCAGCCAAGGGGGTACGCGGACATACTCCGGGAATGGAAACACCATATATTTT.